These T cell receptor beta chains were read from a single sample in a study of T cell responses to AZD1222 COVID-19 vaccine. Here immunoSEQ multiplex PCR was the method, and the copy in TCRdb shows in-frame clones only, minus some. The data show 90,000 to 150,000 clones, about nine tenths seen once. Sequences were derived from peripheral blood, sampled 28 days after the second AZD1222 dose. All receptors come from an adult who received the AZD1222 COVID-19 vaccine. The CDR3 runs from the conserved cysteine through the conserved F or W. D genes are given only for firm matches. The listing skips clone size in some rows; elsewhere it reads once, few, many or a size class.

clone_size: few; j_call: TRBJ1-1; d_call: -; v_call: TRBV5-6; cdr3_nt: TGTGCCAGCAGCTTCAATATGGTTGGCACTGAAGCTTTCTTT; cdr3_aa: CASSFNMVGTEAFF
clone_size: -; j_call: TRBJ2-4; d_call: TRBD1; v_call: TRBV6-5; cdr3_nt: TGTGCCAGCAGTCGAGGGGACAGGGACATTCAGTACTTC; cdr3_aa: CASSRGDRDIQYF
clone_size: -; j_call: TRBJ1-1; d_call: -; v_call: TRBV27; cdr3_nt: TGTGCCAGCAGTTTATCGAGCAGGGGACAAACTGAAGCTTTCTTT; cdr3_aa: CASSLSSRGQTEAFF
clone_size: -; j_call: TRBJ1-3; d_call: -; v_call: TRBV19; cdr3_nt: TGTGCCACCGGGACGGCCTTTGGAAACACCATATATTTT; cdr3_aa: CATGTAFGNTIYF
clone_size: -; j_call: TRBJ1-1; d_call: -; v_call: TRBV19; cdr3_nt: TGTGCCAGTATCCGACGAGGGGCAGGGAACACTGAAGCTTTCTTT; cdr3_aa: CASIRRGAGNTEAFF
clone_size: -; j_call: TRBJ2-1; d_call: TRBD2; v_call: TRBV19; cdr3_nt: TGTGCCAGTAGTCCCGGGAGCGGGGTCCAGCAGTTCTTC; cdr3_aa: CASSPGSGVQQFF
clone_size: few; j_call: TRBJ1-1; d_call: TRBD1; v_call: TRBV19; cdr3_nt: TGTGCCAGTAGGTTCGGACAGGGAATGACTGAAGCTTTCTTT; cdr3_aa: CASRFGQGMTEAFF
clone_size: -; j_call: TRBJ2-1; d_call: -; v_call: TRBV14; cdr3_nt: TGTGCCAGCAGCCAAAGGGGCAGGGTACGGGGCAATGAGCAGTTCTTC; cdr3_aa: CASSQRGRVRGNEQFF
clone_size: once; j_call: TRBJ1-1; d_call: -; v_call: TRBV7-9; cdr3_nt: TGTGCCAGCACTCCGGCTCGGGGACCTAACACTGAAGCTTTCTTT; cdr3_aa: CASTPARGPNTEAFF
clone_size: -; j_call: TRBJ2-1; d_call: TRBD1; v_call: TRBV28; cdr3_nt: TGTGCCAGCATAATGTCGGGACAGGGATTCCATGAGCAGTTCTTC; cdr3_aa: CASIMSGQGFHEQFF
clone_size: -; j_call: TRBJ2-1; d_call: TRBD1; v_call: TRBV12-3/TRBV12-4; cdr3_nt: TGTGCCAGCAGAAGGACAGGGGGCATTGGGCAGTTCTTC; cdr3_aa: CASRRTGGIGQFF
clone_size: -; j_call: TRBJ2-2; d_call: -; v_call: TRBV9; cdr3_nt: TGTGCCAGCAGCGCAGGGCCTCGCGCGAACACCGGGGAGCTGTTTTTT; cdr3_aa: CASSAGPRANTGELFF
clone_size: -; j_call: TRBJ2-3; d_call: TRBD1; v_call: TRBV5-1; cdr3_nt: TGCGCCAGCAGCTTGGTTTCAGGGGGCGGCCCAGATACGCAGTATTTT; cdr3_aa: CASSLVSGGGPDTQYF
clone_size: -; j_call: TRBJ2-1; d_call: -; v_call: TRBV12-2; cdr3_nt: TGTGCAAGTCGCTTAGATGGCGGGCCGGGGGGCGATGAGCAGTTCTTC; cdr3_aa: CASRLDGGPGGDEQFF
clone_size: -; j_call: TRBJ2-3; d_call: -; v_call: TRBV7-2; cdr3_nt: TGTGCCAGCAGCTTAAGGCTTGCGGGACCAGCAGATACGCAGTATTTT; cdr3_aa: CASSLRLAGPADTQYF
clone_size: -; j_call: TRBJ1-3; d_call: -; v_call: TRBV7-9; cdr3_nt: TGTGCCAGCAGATCATCGACCTGGGGGGTTTCTGGAAACACCATATATTTT; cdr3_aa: CASRSSTWGVSGNTIYF
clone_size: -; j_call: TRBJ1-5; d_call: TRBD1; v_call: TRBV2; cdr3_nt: TGTGCCAGCAGTGTCCAGGGGGGCAATCAGCCCCAGCATTTT; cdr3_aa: CASSVQGGNQPQHF
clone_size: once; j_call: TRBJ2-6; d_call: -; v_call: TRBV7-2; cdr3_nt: TGTGCCAGCAGCCCCGTGACAGGGAGGGCTGGGGCCAACGTCCTGACTTTC; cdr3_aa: CASSPVTGRAGANVLTF
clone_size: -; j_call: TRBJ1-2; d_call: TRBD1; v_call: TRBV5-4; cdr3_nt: TGTGCCAGCAGCCCCGGTCAGGGGGGAGGCCTTAGCGGCTACACCTTC; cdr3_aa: CASSPGQGGGLSGYTF
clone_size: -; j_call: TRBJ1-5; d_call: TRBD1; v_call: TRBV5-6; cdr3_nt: TGTGCCAGCAGCCTAGCCGGGACAGGGAAGCAGCCCCAGCATTTT; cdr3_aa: CASSLAGTGKQPQHF
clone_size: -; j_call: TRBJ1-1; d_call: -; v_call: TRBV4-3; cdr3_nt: TGCGCCAGCAGCCTCCAGTGGGGGCTCACTGAAGCTTTCTTT; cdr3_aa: CASSLQWGLTEAFF
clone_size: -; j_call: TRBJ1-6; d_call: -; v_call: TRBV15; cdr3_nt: TGTGCCACCAGCAGAGATCGAGTGGGGGCCATTAATTCACCCCTCCACTTT; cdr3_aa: CATSRDRVGAINSPLHF
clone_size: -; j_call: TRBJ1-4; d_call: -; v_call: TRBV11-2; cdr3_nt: TGTGCCAGCAAAATATTAGCTAATGAAAAACTGTTTTTT; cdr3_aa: CASKILANEKLFF
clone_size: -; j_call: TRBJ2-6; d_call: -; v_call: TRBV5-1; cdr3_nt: TGCGCCAGCAGCAGGGGGGGAGCCAACTCTGGGGCCAACGTCCTGACTTTC; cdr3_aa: CASSRGGANSGANVLTF